This note documents a single T cell receptor (beta chain) sequence. Antigen specificity is unknown. From RNA, the CDR3 regions of TCR beta chains were amplified and sequenced. The library came from an HTBI-primed first-round RT-PCR and a second-round multiplex PCR. TCRdb passed the multiplex PCR reads through MiXCR, listing each CDR3 protein once. The sample has over a million distinct CDR3 sequences; 36% are singletons. Per the germline V gene, CDR1 is SQVTM and CDR2 is ANQGSEA. The CDR3 contains 13 residues. With 8 bases clipped from V and 0 bases from J, the junction kept 5 bases outside the gene matches. These data originate in a study of Graves' ophthalmopathy and Graves' hyperthyroidism. Study outcomes and limitations: The majority of expanded thyroid clonotypes above 0.001 frequency also occurred in blood.

Ineligible for inclusion were patients with other autoimmune diseases, uncontrolled infections, pregnancy or lactation. V usage is TRBV29-1 and J usage is TRBJ2-3, with 7 bases matching TRBD2. This sequence was found in an adult man with Graves' hyperthyroidism. The material sequenced was peripheral blood or thyroid tissue (not recorded which). CDR3 sequence: CSTSRGSTDTQYF. The CDR3 DNA follows: TGCAGCACTTCGCGGGGGAGCACAGATACGCAGTATTTT.